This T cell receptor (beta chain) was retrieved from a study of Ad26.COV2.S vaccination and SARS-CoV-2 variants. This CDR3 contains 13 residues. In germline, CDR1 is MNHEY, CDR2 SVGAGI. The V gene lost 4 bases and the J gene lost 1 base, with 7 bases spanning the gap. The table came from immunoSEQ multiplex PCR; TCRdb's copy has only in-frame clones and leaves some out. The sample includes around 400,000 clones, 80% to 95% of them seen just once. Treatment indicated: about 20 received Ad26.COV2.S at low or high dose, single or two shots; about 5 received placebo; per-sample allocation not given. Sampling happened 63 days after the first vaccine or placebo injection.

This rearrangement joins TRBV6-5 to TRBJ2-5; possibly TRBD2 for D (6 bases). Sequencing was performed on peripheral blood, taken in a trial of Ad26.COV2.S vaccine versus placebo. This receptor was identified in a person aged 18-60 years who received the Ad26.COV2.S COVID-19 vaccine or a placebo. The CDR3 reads CASSSTSQETQYF. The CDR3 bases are TGTGCCAGCAGTTCGACTAGCCAAGAGACCCAGTACTTC.